The 27 T cell receptor beta chains below come from one sample, sequenced in a study of blood T cell repertoires in COVID-19. TCRdb keeps only in-frame clones here, not all; method: immunoSEQ multiplex PCR. This table has about 490,000 clones, 70% to 90% appearing once. Source material: peripheral blood. These receptors all come from a human donor in a cohort sampled during active COVID-19.

A single count supports this clone. The chain has TRBV18 and TRBJ2-2; D is unresolved. This CDR3 is built from 15 residues. CDR1 is KGHSH, CDR2 LQKENI, per germline. The ends were cut back, 0 bases at V and 5 bases at J, with 10 bases in the middle. CDR3 coding DNA: TGTGCCAGCTCACCACCGGCAGAGACAACCGGGGAGCTGTTTTTT. Translation gives CASSPPAETTGELFF.

In its sample, this clone was seen once. The chain links TRBV7-3 to TRBJ2-1, with D tentatively TRBD2 (5 bases). Germline V gene lookup returns CDR1 SGHTA and CDR2 FQGTGA. The V gene lost 4 bases and the J gene lost 3 bases, with 13 bases spanning the gap. The CDR3 loop spans 15 amino acids. In DNA form, the CDR3 reads TGTGCCAGCAGCTCAAAAGACGGGGTCTACAATGAGCAGTTCTTC. Translating gives CASSSKDGVYNEQFF. The full variable domain, in which reference TRBV7-3 and TRBJ2-1 provide the parts outside the CDR3, is GAGVSQTPSNKVTEKGKYVELRCDPISGHTALYWYRQSLGQGPEFLIYFQGTGAADDSGLPNDRFFAVRPEGSVSTLKIQRTERGDSAVYLCASSSKDGVYNEQFFGPGTRLTVL.

The chain couples TRBV30 to TRBJ1-6; possibly TRBD1 for D (5 bases). This CDR3 contains 14 residues. CDR1 is GTSNPN, CDR2 SVGIG, per germline (reference sequence). V shed 4 bases and J shed 9 bases, with 16 bases lying between them. CDR3 region: CAWKGQSGFSPLHF. DNA for the CDR3: TGTGCCTGGAAGGGCCAGTCAGGGTTTTCACCCCTCCACTTT.

This sequence joins TRBV30 and TRBJ2-1, with D perhaps TRBD2 (6 bases). Trimming shortened V by 6 bases and J by 0 bases, and 15 bases separated the two germline ends. The germline CDR1 and CDR2 sequences are GTSNPN and SVGIG (reference sequence). This CDR3 comprises 15 residues. The CDR3 DNA is TGTGCCTGCCTTGGAGGGGCCAGCTCCTACAATGAGCAGTTCTTC. This gives the protein CACLGGASSYNEQFF.

The chain couples TRBV4-3 to TRBJ2-7; a possible D gene is TRBD1 (5 bases). Germline CDR1 is LGHNA and CDR2 is YSLEER. Between the trimmed V and J ends, which lost 3 bases and 4 bases, there was a span of 16 bases. This CDR3 is 15 amino acids long. CDR3 in amino acids: CASSHSPLTEYEQYF. The CDR3 coding sequence is TGCGCCAGCAGCCACTCCCCTTTGACAGAGTACGAGCAGTACTTC.

This clone was observed a handful of times. This chain connects TRBV3-1 (or the pseudogene TRBV3-2) to TRBJ2-3, with 7 bases lining up with TRBD1. Trimming cost V 4 bases and J 4 bases; bases outside gene matches: 8. Germline values: CDR1 LGHDT, CDR2 YNNKEL (reference sequence). The CDR3 covers 15 residues. Written as DNA, the CDR3 is TGTGCCAGCAGCCTCCAGGGGCAGGGGGCAGATACGCAGTATTTT. Its translation is CASSLQGQGADTQYF.

The gene calls are TRBV28 and TRBJ1-3; D remains ambiguous. V lost 7 bases, J lost 4 bases, and 20 bases lay in between. CDR1 is MDHEN and CDR2 is SYDVKM in the germline V gene. This CDR3 is built from 16 residues. The CDR3 nucleotides read TGTGCCAGCAATTCATTCCGGGTACTAGCAGGAAACACCATATATTTT. This codes for CASNSFRVLAGNTIYF.

This rearrangement joins TRBV9 to TRBJ2-1, with 8 bases lining up with TRBD2. The CDR3 spans 18 residues. V shed 0 bases, J shed 5 bases, and the junction held 13 bases outside the gene matches. Germline V gene data show CDR1 as SGDLS and CDR2 as YYNGEE. CDR3 DNA sequence: TGTGCCAGCAGCGTAGCCCCGCATGGACTAGCAGAGAACAATGAGCAGTTCTTC. It codes for CASSVAPHGLAENNEQFF.

This rearrangement joins TRBV7-6 to TRBJ2-2; 8 nucleotides agree with TRBD1. CDR3 length: 15 amino acids. Germline V gene data show CDR1 as SGHVS and CDR2 as FNYEAQ. V dropped 5 bases and J dropped 6; count of bases not matched to a gene: 8. The CDR3 loop reads CASSAGQGYSGELFF. As DNA, the CDR3 is TGTGCCAGCAGCGCCGGACAGGGATATTCCGGGGAGCTGTTTTTT.

The chain combines TRBV2 with TRBJ1-5, with 10 bases that match TRBD1. The germline V gene encodes CDR1 SNHLY and CDR2 FYNNEI. Germline trimming cut 5 bases from V and 0 bases from J; bases unmatched to any gene: 10. The CDR3 loop spans 18 amino acids. The chain's CDR3 is CASSTGTGEQNSNQPQHF. In DNA, the CDR3 is TGTGCCAGCAGTACCGGGACAGGGGAACAGAATAGCAATCAGCCCCAGCATTTT.

This chain links TRBV9 with TRBJ2-7; 7 nucleotides align to TRBD1. CDR1 and CDR2 (germline): SGDLS, YYNGEE. J was trimmed by 0 bases and V by 3 bases; bases with no gene match: 3. CDR3 length equals 14 residues. The CDR3: CASSGRDSSYEQYF. The CDR3 region has the DNA TGTGCCAGCAGCGGTAGGGACAGCTCCTACGAGCAGTACTTC.

This clone was found a few times. The CDR3 reads CASSPPHGQGGETQYF. The CDR3 DNA reads TGTGCCAGCAGTCCCCCACATGGACAGGGGGGAGAGACCCAGTACTTC. The chain has TRBV28 and TRBJ2-5, with 10 nucleotides matching TRBD1. The CDR3 extends over 16 amino acids. V lost 5 bases to trimming and J lost 4 bases; unmatched junction nucleotides: 10. Germline loops: CDR1 MDHEN, CDR2 SYDVKM. The full variable domain, completed using reference TRBV28 and TRBJ2-5, is DVKVTQSSRYLVKRTGEKVFLECVQDMDHENMFWYRQDPGLGLRLIYFSYDVKMKEKGDIPEGYSVSREKKERFSLILESASTNQTSMYLCASSPPHGQGGETQYFGPGTRLLVL.

This chain links TRBV11-1 with TRBJ1-1; the D is unclear. The CDR3 runs 13 residues. V was pared by 7 bases and J by 3 bases, with 12 bases between. The germline V gene encodes CDR1 SGHAT and CDR2 FQDESV (reference sequence). CDR3 in amino acids: CASKGEPDTEAFF. The CDR3, as DNA: TGTGCCAGCAAGGGAGAGCCGGACACTGAAGCTTTCTTT. The full variable domain, its missing parts supplied by reference TRBV11-1 and TRBJ1-1, is EAEVAQSPRYKITEKSQAVAFWCDPISGHATLYWYRQILGQGPELLVQFQDESVVDDSQLPKDRFSAERLKGVDSTLKIQPAELGDSAMYLCASKGEPDTEAFFGQGTRLTVV.

The chain recombines TRBV6-2 or TRBV6-3 with TRBJ2-7; D remains ambiguous. The CDR3 extends over 12 amino acids. The germline gives CDR1 MNHEY, CDR2 SVGEGT. V lost 0 bases to trimming and J lost 3 bases, with 3 bases between them. CDR3: CASSYSFYEQYF. DNA of the CDR3: TGTGCCAGCAGTTACTCCTTCTACGAGCAGTACTTC.

The chain joins TRBV30 to TRBJ1-2, with TRBD1 matching 7 bases. The germline V gene encodes CDR1 GTSNPN and CDR2 SVGIG (reference sequence). Unmatched junction bases numbered 6, after V lost 8 bases and J lost 6 bases. This CDR3 is built from 11 residues. The CDR3 nucleotides read TGTGCCGGTGAGGGGGCGAATGGCTACACCTTC. This translates into CAGEGANGYTF. Drawing the rest from reference TRBV30 and TRBJ1-2, the complete variable domain is SQTIHQWPATLVQPVGSPLSLECTVEGTSNPNLYWYRQAAGRGLQLLFYSVGIGQISSEVPQNLSASRPQDRQFILSSKKLLLSDSGFYLCAGEGANGYTFGSGTRLTVV.

The rearrangement links TRBV7-3 to TRBJ2-2, with TRBD1 identical over 9 bases. V gave up 5 bases and J gave up 5 bases; unmatched junction bases: 12. The CDR3 sequence is 17 residues long. Germline lookup yields CDR1 SGHTA and CDR2 FQGTGA. The CDR3, as DNA: TGTGCCAGCAGCCCCCCTCCGGGACAGGGTGGGACCGGGGAGCTGTTTTTT. The encoded protein is CASSPPPGQGGTGELFF.

In the case of this clone: The sample carries other DNA sequences with the same CDR3. V usage is TRBV18 and J usage is TRBJ2-7; TRBD1 agrees at 7 bases. The CDR3 is 14 residues long. J was trimmed by 0 bases and V by 2 bases; bases with no gene match: 1. The V gene's germline CDR1 is KGHSH and CDR2 LQKENI. CDR3 in amino acids: CASSPGTVSYEQYF. In DNA, the CDR3 is TGTGCCAGCTCACCAGGGACAGTCTCCTACGAGCAGTACTTC. The variable domain in full, completed from reference TRBV18 and TRBJ2-7, reads NAGVMQNPRHLVRRRGQEARLRCSPMKGHSHVYWYRQLPEEGLKFMVYLQKENIIDESGMPKERFSAEFPKEGPSILRIQQVVRGDSAAYFCASSPGTVSYEQYFGPGTRLTVT.

This clone was counted between two and nine times. The rearrangement uses TRBV28 and TRBJ1-4, with 8 bases lining up with TRBD1. V trimming: 3 bases; J trimming: 0 bases; junction bases outside the gene matches: 6. The V gene's germline CDR1 is MDHEN and CDR2 SYDVKM. The CDR3 contains 17 residues. The CDR3 sequence is CASSFRGQGPTNEKLFF. The CDR3 nucleotides are TGTGCCAGCAGTTTCCGAGGACAGGGACCAACTAATGAAAAACTGTTTTTT.

The rearrangement joins TRBV7-2 to TRBJ2-7; 11 positions match TRBD1. This CDR3 comprises 15 residues. V gave up 5 bases and J gave up 2 bases; unmatched junction bases: 5. CDR1 and CDR2 (germline): SGHTA, FQGNSA. The CDR3 is CASSLKGQGAYEQYF. The CDR3 coding sequence is TGTGCCAGCAGCCTCAAGGGACAGGGGGCCTACGAGCAGTACTTC.

This clone has just a few counts. The V call is TRBV19, the J call TRBJ1-1; D remains unclear. CDR3 length: 15 residues. The V gene's germline CDR1 is LNHDA and CDR2 SQIVND (reference sequence). V shed 6 bases and J shed 2 bases, with 16 bases lying between them. Here the CDR3 reads CASRVRASVNTEAFF. The CDR3 DNA reads TGTGCCAGTAGAGTTCGTGCGAGCGTTAACACTGAAGCTTTCTTT.

The CDR3: CASRFGGSMNTEAFF. The CDR3 DNA is TGTGCCAGCAGATTCGGGGGTTCGATGAACACTGAAGCTTTCTTT. The chain combines TRBV28 with TRBJ1-1, with TRBD1 as a possible D gene (5 bases). The ends were cut back, 6 bases at V and 0 bases at J, with 14 bases in the middle. Germline CDR1 MDHEN, CDR2 SYDVKM. The CDR3 extends over 15 amino acids.

This CDR3 reads CASSQEYGLAERGEQFF. The CDR3 DNA reads as TGCGCCAGCAGCCAAGAATACGGACTAGCGGAAAGAGGTGAGCAGTTCTTC. The chain couples TRBV4-1 to TRBJ2-1, with TRBD2 matching 10 bases. Losses at the gene ends were 0 bases for V and 9 bases for J; bases not matched to a gene: 11. Germline loops: CDR1 MGHRA, CDR2 YSYEKL. This CDR3 is 17 amino acids long.

The chain employs TRBV18 and TRBJ2-2; a weak D match, TRBD2 (6 bases). CDR1 and CDR2 from the germline V gene are KGHSH and LQKENI. CDR3 length: 14 residues. Trimming removed 3 bases from V and 8 bases from J, with 13 bases in between. CDR3 region: CASSPGLSEGELFF. The CDR3 DNA sequence: TGTGCCAGCTCACCCGGACTATCGGAGGGGGAGCTGTTTTTT.

The chain is built from TRBV11-3 and TRBJ2-1, with D maybe TRBD2 (5 bases). Germline CDR1 reads SGHNT; CDR2 reads YENEEA. V dropped 4 bases and J dropped 9 bases, with 16 bases sitting between them. This CDR3 is 14 amino acids long. CDR3 amino acids: CASSSLRGSGEQFF. The DNA of the CDR3 is TGTGCCAGCAGCTCCCTAAGAGGGAGCGGTGAGCAGTTCTTC. Looking up the rest from reference TRBV11-3 and TRBJ2-1 gives the full variable domain: EAGVVQSPRYKIIEKKQPVAFWCNPISGHNTLYWYLQNLGQGPELLIRYENEEAVDDSQLPKDRFSAERLKGVDSTLKIQPAELGDSAVYLCASSSLRGSGEQFFGPGTRLTVL.

V is TRBV6-5 and J is TRBJ2-7, with 8 bases matching TRBD2. This CDR3 spans 16 amino acids. The germline CDR1 and CDR2 sequences are MNHEY and SVGAGI. V lost 0 bases, J lost 5 bases, and 9 bases stayed unmatched. The DNA of the CDR3 is TGTGCCAGCAGTTACTCGACGGGAGGGCTGATCCACGAGCAGTACTTC. Translating it yields CASSYSTGGLIHEQYF.

V gene TRBV5-1 combines with J gene TRBJ2-7, with 11 bases that match TRBD2. This CDR3 has 14 amino acids. V was pared by 4 bases and J by 4 bases, with 4 bases of the junction left unmatched. The germline gives CDR1 SGHRS, CDR2 YFSETQ. CDR3 sequence: CASSPTSGGYEQYF. DNA of the CDR3: TGCGCCAGCAGCCCAACTAGCGGGGGTTACGAGCAGTACTTC.

The chain joins TRBV29-1 to TRBJ2-3; a weak D match, TRBD1 (5 bases). The V end was cut by 4 bases, the J end by 3 bases, with 8 bases between. Germline CDR1 is SQVTM and CDR2 is ANQGSEA. This CDR3 has 12 residues. The CDR3 bases are TGCAGCGTTGTTAGGACAACAGATACGCAGTATTTT. It yields the protein CSVVRTTDTQYF.